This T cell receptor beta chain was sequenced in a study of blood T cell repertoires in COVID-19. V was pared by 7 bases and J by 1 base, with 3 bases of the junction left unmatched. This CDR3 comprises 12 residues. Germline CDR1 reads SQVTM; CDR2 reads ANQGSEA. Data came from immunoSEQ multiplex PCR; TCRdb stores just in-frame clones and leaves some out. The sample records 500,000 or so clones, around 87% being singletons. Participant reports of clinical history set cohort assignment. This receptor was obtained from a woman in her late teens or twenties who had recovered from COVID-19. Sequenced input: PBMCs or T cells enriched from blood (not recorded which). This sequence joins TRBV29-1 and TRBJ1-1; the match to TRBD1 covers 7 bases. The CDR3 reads CSDGDRNTEAFF. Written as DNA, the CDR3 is TGCAGCGACGGGGACAGGAACACTGAAGCTTTCTTT. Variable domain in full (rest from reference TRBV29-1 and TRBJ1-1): SAVISQKPSRDICQRGTSLTIQCQVDSQVTMMFWYRQQPGQSLTLIATANQGSEATYESGFVIDKFPISRPNLTFSTLTVSNMSPEDSSIYLCSDGDRNTEAFFGQGTRLTVV.